Listed below are T cell receptor beta chains from one sample, sequenced in a study of OX40 agonist ivuxolimab in advanced cancers. TCRdb keeps only in-frame clones here, not all; method: immunoSEQ multiplex PCR. The sample contains roughly 77,000 clones, over 85% of which appear only once. The sequenced sample was CD4+ or CD8+ T cells sorted from blood, obtained in a trial of the OX40 agonist ivuxolimab. The receptors were gathered from an adult with an advanced solid tumor such as melanoma, head and neck, liver or kidney cancer. CDR3s include the opening cysteine and the closing phenylalanine or tryptophan. The order of the fields is clone size, V gene, D gene, J gene, CDR3 DNA, CDR3 protein. A D gene is named only where the DNA matches it firmly. A row's size may be missing; if present it is once, few, many or a size class.

-	TRBV4-1	-	TRBJ1-2	TGCGCCAGCAGCCAAGATAGGAAGAACTATGGCTACACCTTC	CASSQDRKNYGYTF
-	TRBV4-1	TRBD2	TRBJ2-5	TGCGCCAGCAGCCAAGACCCAGCGGGAGGCCTCCAAGAGACCCAGTACTTC	CASSQDPAGGLQETQYF
medium-sized	TRBV14	TRBD1	TRBJ1-1	TGTGCCAGCAGCCTGACAGGGGACACTGAAGCTTTCTTT	CASSLTGDTEAFF
-	TRBV7-8	TRBD1	TRBJ1-2	TGTGCCAGCAGCTTACAGGACAGGGGGTATGGCTACACCTTC	CASSLQDRGYGYTF
-	TRBV27	TRBD1	TRBJ2-7	TGTGCCAGCAGTGGGGGGACAGGGGGTCTCTACGAGCAGTACTTC	CASSGGTGGLYEQYF
once	TRBV4-1	-	TRBJ2-7	TGCGCCAGCAGCCAATTTTTCGGCGGGGACGTCTACGAGCAGTACTTC	CASSQFFGGDVYEQYF
-	TRBV4-1	TRBD1	TRBJ1-5	TGCGCCAGCAGCCAAGATTGGGACAGGGAGTATCAGCCCCAGCATTTT	CASSQDWDREYQPQHF
-	TRBV2	-	TRBJ2-7	TGTGCCAGCAGTGGAGGGACACTTCGTGGAGGCGAGCAGTACTTC	CASSGGTLRGGEQYF
-	TRBV6-5	TRBD1	TRBJ2-2	TGTGCCAGCAGTTTGGACAGGGTCGTCGCCGGGGAGCTGTTTTTT	CASSLDRVVAGELFF
-	TRBV9	-	TRBJ1-1	TGTGCCAGCAGCGTATCTGACATGAACACTGAAGCTTTCTTT	CASSVSDMNTEAFF
once	TRBV4-1	TRBD2	TRBJ2-7	TGCGCCAGCAGCCAGGGACTAGCCCTAGGGGGGCTTCGGGAGCAGTACTTC	CASSQGLALGGLREQYF
-	TRBV18	-	TRBJ1-1	TGTGCCAGCTCACCACGAGGGGGGAACACTGAAGCTTTCTTT	CASSPRGGNTEAFF
-	TRBV9	TRBD1	TRBJ1-3	TGTGCCAGCAGCGCGAGGGGACAGGGGTCTGGAAACACCATATATTTT	CASSARGQGSGNTIYF
-	TRBV11-2	-	TRBJ2-7	TGTGCCAGCAGTCAAAACAGGGTTGGGGAGCAGTACTTC	CASSQNRVGEQYF
-	TRBV6-1	-	TRBJ1-4	TGTGCCAGCTCCACCCCGGGGATTGGAGAAAAACTGTTTTTT	CASSTPGIGEKLFF
-	TRBV5-1	-	TRBJ1-2	TGCGCCAGCAGCTTGGCCAGGACGGAGGTTCGAGGCTACACCTTC	CASSLARTEVRGYTF
-	TRBV10-3	-	TRBJ2-1	TGTGCCAGCCAGGGGTCCAGCCCCGGACCGTTCTTC	CASQGSSPGPFF
-	TRBV5-1	-	TRBJ2-5	TGCGCCAGCAGCTTTAGCGTGACGGAGACCCAGTACTTC	CASSFSVTETQYF
-	TRBV27	TRBD1	TRBJ1-1	TGTGCCAGCAGAGCTTACAGGGGAACTGAAGCTTTCTTT	CASRAYRGTEAFF
-	TRBV4-2	-	TRBJ1-1	TGTGCCAGCAGCCAAGAAAGTGGTAAAGCTTTCTTT	CASSQESGKAFF
-	TRBV27	TRBD2	TRBJ2-7	TGTGCCAGCTACTTCAGAGGAGCGGGAGGGTCCGAGCAGTACTTC	CASYFRGAGGSEQYF
-	TRBV25-1	TRBD1	TRBJ1-1	TGTGCCAGCAGTGCTGAGGGCAAGGGGACAGTCGGCACTGAAGCTTTCTTT	CASSAEGKGTVGTEAFF
-	TRBV2	-	TRBJ1-2	TGTGCCAGCAGTTGGGACGACCAGAACTATGGCTACACCTTC	CASSWDDQNYGYTF
-	TRBV6-5	TRBD2	TRBJ2-3	TGTGCCAGCAGCTACTCTAGCGGGAGGACGCACGGTACGCAGTATTTT	CASSYSSGRTHGTQYF
-	TRBV5-4	-	TRBJ1-2	TGTGCCAGCAGCTACTCGGGACAAGTTAACTATGGCTACACCTTC	CASSYSGQVNYGYTF
once	TRBV5-1	-	TRBJ2-5	TGCGCCAGCAGCTTACAGGCCTCAGAGGGGGAGACCCAGTACTTC	CASSLQASEGETQYF
-	TRBV7-8	-	TRBJ2-7	TGTGCCACCGACCCCCAGGGGATCCCCTACGAGCAGTACTTC	CATDPQGIPYEQYF
-	TRBV18	TRBD1	TRBJ2-5	TGTGCCAGCTCACAAACCTCCGACAGGGCGCAAGAGACCCAGTACTTC	CASSQTSDRAQETQYF
-	TRBV19	TRBD2	TRBJ2-1	TGTGCCAGTACCTCAACCGGGACTAGCGGTTACAATGAGCAGTTCTTC	CASTSTGTSGYNEQFF
-	TRBV13	-	TRBJ2-7	TGTGCCAGCAGCTTATTTGGAAGGAACTACGAGCAGTACTTC	CASSLFGRNYEQYF
-	TRBV21-1	-	TRBJ2-7	TGTGCCAGCAGCAGACGCGTCCACCGGGCCCCGATCTACGAGCAGTACTTC	CASSRRVHRAPIYEQYF
-	TRBV19	TRBD2	TRBJ2-1	TGTGCCAGTAGTACCAGGGGGGGAGTGCTAGCGGGAGGGCTGGATGAGCAGTTCTTC	CASSTRGGVLAGGLDEQFF
-	TRBV7-9	TRBD1	TRBJ1-2	TGTGCCAGCAGCTCGACAGGGGGCGCGGGTGGCTACACCTTC	CASSSTGGAGGYTF
-	TRBV5-8	TRBD2	TRBJ2-3	TGTGCCAGCAGCTTGAGGCGGGAGGGGAGCACAGATACGCAGTATTTT	CASSLRREGSTDTQYF
-	TRBV15	-	TRBJ1-5	TGTGCCACCAGCAGAGCTGGGAGTGGCAATCAGCCCCAGCATTTT	CATSRAGSGNQPQHF
-	TRBV6-1	TRBD1	TRBJ1-2	TGTGCCAGCAGTGAAGCTGGTTCGACAGGGGCCTATGGCTACACCTTC	CASSEAGSTGAYGYTF
-	TRBV5-1	-	TRBJ2-7	TGCGCCAGCAGCCAGGACAGTTCCTACGAGCAGTACTTC	CASSQDSSYEQYF
-	TRBV6-5	-	TRBJ2-7	TGTGCCAGCAGCCGCAAAGGGACTCTCGAGCAGTACTTC	CASSRKGTLEQYF
-	TRBV5-1	-	TRBJ1-1	TGCGCCAGCAGCACGAGGCCGCAACCCATGAACACTGAAGCTTTCTTT	CASSTRPQPMNTEAFF
-	TRBV6-5	-	TRBJ2-7	TGTGCCAGCAGTTACCGGACGGATTACGAGCAGTACTTC	CASSYRTDYEQYF
-	TRBV5-4	TRBD2	TRBJ2-1	TGTGCCAGCAGCCAGCGGTCTAGCGGGAGTTACAATGAGCAGTTCTTC	CASSQRSSGSYNEQFF
-	TRBV6-4	-	TRBJ2-2	TGTGCCAGCAGTGACTGGGTCAACACCGGGGAGCTGTTTTTT	CASSDWVNTGELFF
-	TRBV19	TRBD1	TRBJ2-5	TGTGCCAGTAGCATCGAAACAGGGGGCCAAGAGACCCAGTACTTC	CASSIETGGQETQYF
-	TRBV2	-	TRBJ2-7	TGTGCCAGTCGGGGGGCCTCCTACGAGCAGTACTTC	CASRGASYEQYF
-	TRBV5-8	-	TRBJ2-7	TGTGCCAGCAGCTTGGGTAGCCGGAGGTCCGAGCAGTACTTC	CASSLGSRRSEQYF
-	TRBV4-2	-	TRBJ2-5	TGTGCCAGCAGCCAAGATCGGGCTAGCACTCAAGAGACCCAGTACTTC	CASSQDRASTQETQYF
-	TRBV7-8	-	TRBJ2-3	TGTGCCAGCAGCTTAAACGCGGGGTTCGGGACAGATACGCAGTATTTT	CASSLNAGFGTDTQYF
once	TRBV4-1	TRBD1	TRBJ1-4	TGCGCCAGCAGCCGCGACAGGGCAATTAATGAAAAACTGTTTTTT	CASSRDRAINEKLFF
-	TRBV7-9	TRBD2	TRBJ2-3	TGTGCCAGCAGCTTACCCCTAGCGGTGCAGTATTTT	CASSLPLAVQYF
-	TRBV21-1	-	TRBJ1-1	TGTGCCAGCACCTCGCTCCGATGGGACACTGAAGCTTTCTTT	CASTSLRWDTEAFF
-	TRBV11-3	TRBD2	TRBJ2-5	TGTGCCAGCAGCTTCGACTCACTAGCGGAGACCCAGTACTTC	CASSFDSLAETQYF
-	TRBV19	-	TRBJ1-1	TGTGCCAGTAAGGAGGGTAGGCAGCTCATGAACACTGAAGCTTTCTTT	CASKEGRQLMNTEAFF
-	TRBV7-2	-	TRBJ2-6	TGTGCCAGCAGCATGCGAAAACGACAAAGTCGGGCCAACGTCCTGACTTTC	CASSMRKRQSRANVLTF
-	TRBV10-1	-	TRBJ2-1	TGCGCCAGCAGTGAAGGCGGTGGTAATGAGCAGTTCTTC	CASSEGGGNEQFF
-	TRBV15	-	TRBJ1-4	TGTGCCACCAGCAGAGCGGGACGCCTGGGTGAAAAACTGTTTTTT	CATSRAGRLGEKLFF